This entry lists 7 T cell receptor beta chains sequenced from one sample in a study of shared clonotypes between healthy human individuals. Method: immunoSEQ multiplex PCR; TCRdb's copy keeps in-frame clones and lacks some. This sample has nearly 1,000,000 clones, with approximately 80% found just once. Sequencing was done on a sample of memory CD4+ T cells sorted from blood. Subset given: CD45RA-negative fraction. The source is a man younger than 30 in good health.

The CDR3 region is CASSRGGNTEAFF. The CDR3 bases are TGTGCCAGCAGCCGAGGGGGTAACACTGAAGCTTTCTTT. The rearrangement uses TRBV13 and TRBJ1-1; D is perhaps TRBD1 (6 bases). The germline V gene has CDR1 PRHDT and CDR2 FYEKMQ (reference sequence). V lost 5 bases and J 2 bases, leaving 9 bases between the germline ends. The CDR3 spans 13 residues.

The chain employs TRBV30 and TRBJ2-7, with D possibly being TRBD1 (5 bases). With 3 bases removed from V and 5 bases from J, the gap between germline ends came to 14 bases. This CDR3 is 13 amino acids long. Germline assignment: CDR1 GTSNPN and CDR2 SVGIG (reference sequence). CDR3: CAWRKLQGHEQYF. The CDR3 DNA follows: TGTGCCTGGAGAAAACTCCAGGGCCACGAGCAGTACTTC.

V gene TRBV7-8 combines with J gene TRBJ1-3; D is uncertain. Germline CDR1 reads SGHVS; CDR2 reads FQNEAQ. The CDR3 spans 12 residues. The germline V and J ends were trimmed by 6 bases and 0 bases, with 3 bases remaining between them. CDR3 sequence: CASSLSGNTIYF. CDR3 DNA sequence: TGTGCCAGCAGTCTCTCTGGAAACACCATATATTTT.

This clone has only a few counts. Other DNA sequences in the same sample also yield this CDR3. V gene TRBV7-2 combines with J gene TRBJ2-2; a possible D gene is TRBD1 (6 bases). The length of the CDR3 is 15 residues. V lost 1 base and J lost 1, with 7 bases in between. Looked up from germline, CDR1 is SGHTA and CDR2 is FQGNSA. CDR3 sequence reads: CASSLGGRNTGELFF. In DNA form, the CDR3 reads TGTGCCAGCAGCTTAGGGGGGCGGAACACCGGGGAGCTGTTTTTT.

The CDR3 nucleotides are TGTGCCTGGAGTACTTGGGGGCCTAATGAAAAACTGTTTTTT. Translated: CAWSTWGPNEKLFF. This sequence joins TRBV30 and TRBJ1-4; D may be TRBD1 (6 bases). Germline V lookup: CDR1 GTSNPN, CDR2 SVGIG (reference sequence). With 2 bases removed from V and 3 bases from J, the gap between germline ends came to 10 bases. The CDR3 loop spans 14 amino acids.

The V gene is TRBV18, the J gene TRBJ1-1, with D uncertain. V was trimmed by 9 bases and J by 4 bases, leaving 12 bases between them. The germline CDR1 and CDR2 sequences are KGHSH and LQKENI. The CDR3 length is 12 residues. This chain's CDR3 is CASSTRGTEAFF. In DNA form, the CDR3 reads TGTGCCAGTTCCACTCGGGGCACTGAAGCTTTCTTT.

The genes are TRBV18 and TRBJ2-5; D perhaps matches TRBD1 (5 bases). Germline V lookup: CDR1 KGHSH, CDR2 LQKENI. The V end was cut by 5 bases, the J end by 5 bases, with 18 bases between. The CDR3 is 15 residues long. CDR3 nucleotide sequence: TGTGCCAGCTCAACTGGGAAGGACATTCGGGAGACCCAGTACTTC. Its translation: CASSTGKDIRETQYF. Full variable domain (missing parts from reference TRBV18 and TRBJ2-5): NAGVMQNPRHLVRRRGQEARLRCSPMKGHSHVYWYRQLPEEGLKFMVYLQKENIIDESGMPKERFSAEFPKEGPSILRIQQVVRGDSAAYFCASSTGKDIRETQYFGPGTRLLVL.